The 7 T cell receptor beta chains in this list originate from one sample, sequenced in a study of T cell repertoires in cytomegalovirus infection. Their antigens are not known. TCRdb re-called the reads with MiXCR, one entry per CDR3 protein. The sample lists 310,000 or so distinct CDR3 sequences; roughly 25% were seen once. This sample comprised cultured PBMCs, obtained from culture after CMV antigen stimulation. The receptors stem from a human donor in good health (CMV status not recorded). Some clones in this sample may be carry-over from other donors' samples.

The chain is built from TRBV4-3 and TRBJ2-7; D remains ambiguous. The CDR3 has 10 residues. Germline CDR1 and CDR2: LGHNA and YSLEER. V lost 2 bases and J 12 bases, leaving 8 bases between the germline ends. The DNA for the CDR3 is TGCGCCAGCAGCCAACCCCGACGGTACGTC. Protein sequence: CASSQPRRYV.

This clonotype was recorded at least ten times. The chain has TRBV7-2 and TRBJ1-2; D is undetermined. The V gene lost 3 bases and the J gene lost 5 bases, with 10 bases spanning the gap. Per the germline V gene, CDR1 is SGHTA and CDR2 is FQGNSA. The CDR3 contains 13 residues. CDR3 in amino acids: CASSLKGSYGYTF. Written as DNA, the CDR3 is TGTGCCAGCAGCTTGAAGGGTTCTTATGGCTACACCTTC.

The CDR3: CASSLVGEKKLFF. The CDR3 bases are TGTGCCAGCAGCTTAGTAGGGGAAAAAAAACTGTTTTTT. J is TRBJ1-4 and V is TRBV7-2; D might be TRBD1 (5 bases). The CDR3 contains 13 residues. The V end lost 1 base, the J end lost 9 bases, and 9 bases lay between the germline ends. Germline V lookup: CDR1 SGHTA, CDR2 FQGNSA. The variable domain in full, with the rest retrieved from reference TRBV7-2 and TRBJ1-4, is GAGVSQSPSNKVTEKGKDVELRCDPISGHTALYWYRQSLGQGLEFLIYFQGNSAPDKSGLPSDRFSAERTGGSVSTLTIQRTQQEDSAVYLCASSLVGEKKLFFGSGTQLSVL.

This clonotype was counted many times. The chain employs TRBV7-2 and TRBJ2-2, with 7 bases that match TRBD2. This CDR3 has 15 amino acids. V lost 6 bases and J lost 0; bases outside the gene matches: 4. Germline V gene data show CDR1 as SGHTA and CDR2 as FQGNSA. The CDR3 sequence is CASRPSGSNTGELFF. CDR3 nucleotide sequence: TGTGCCAGCAGACCTAGCGGATCGAACACCGGGGAGCTGTTTTTT. The whole variable domain, filled in from reference TRBV7-2 and TRBJ2-2, reads GAGVSQSPSNKVTEKGKDVELRCDPISGHTALYWYRQSLGQGLEFLIYFQGNSAPDKSGLPSDRFSAERTGGSVSTLTIQRTQQEDSAVYLCASRPSGSNTGELFFGEGSRLTVL.

The V call is TRBV20-1, the J call TRBJ2-3, with 7 nucleotides matching TRBD2. V was pared by 3 bases and J by 5 bases, with 11 bases of the junction left unmatched. This CDR3 is built from 15 residues. CDR1 is DFQATT and CDR2 is SNEGSKA in the germline V gene (reference sequence). CDR3 DNA sequence: TGCAGTGCTAGGGCTCCCGCGGGAGCGGGAGATACGCAGTATTTT. It is translated as CSARAPAGAGDTQYF.

V usage is TRBV2 and J usage is TRBJ2-7; D is unclear. This CDR3 comprises 11 residues. Germline-derived CDR1 and CDR2 are SNHLY and FYNNEI. Trimming removed 8 bases at V and 5 bases at J, with 10 bases between. CDR3 protein: CASWVWDEQYF. The CDR3 nucleotides read TGTGCCAGCTGGGTTTGGGACGAGCAGTACTTC.

The chain employs TRBV7-8 and TRBJ2-3; 8 nucleotides agree with TRBD2. This CDR3 is built from 14 residues. V lost 7 bases, J lost 3 bases, and 6 bases stayed unmatched. Germline assignment: CDR1 SGHVS and CDR2 FQNEAQ. CDR3 region: CASTILAGTDTQYF. The DNA of the CDR3 is TGTGCCAGCACCATATTAGCGGGAACAGATACGCAGTATTTT.